Listed below are T cell receptor beta chains from one sample, sequenced in a study of early T cells in non-severe SARS-CoV-2 infection. TCRdb fed the 5' RACE reads into MiXCR, producing one record per CDR3 protein. Of some 81,000 distinct CDR3 sequences listed, less than 20% were seen once; the top ten hold approximately 2.6%. The sample taken for sequencing was whole blood. These TCRs come from an adult who was a healthcare worker with PCR-confirmed SARS-CoV-2 infection or an uninfected control (not recorded which). The CDR3 runs from the conserved cysteine through the conserved F or W. D genes are given only for firm matches. For some rows the clone size is stated as once, few or many, or as a class when expanded; others skip it.

CDR3 DNA: TGTGCCAGCAGTTCCCGGCGATGGAGAGGACCACACGAGCAGTACTTC
CDR3 protein: CASSSRRWRGPHEQYF
D gene: NA
clone size: NA
J gene: TRBJ2-7
V gene: TRBV28

CDR3 DNA: TGTGCCAGCAGCCAAGAAGGCAGTAGGCCCGGGGAGCTGTTTTTT
CDR3 protein: CASSQEGSRPGELFF
D gene: NA
clone size: NA
J gene: TRBJ2-2
V gene: TRBV3-1

CDR3 DNA: TGTGCCAGCTCACCAGGCTGGAGCCCACGCCTAAATGGCTACACCTTC
CDR3 protein: CASSPGWSPRLNGYTF
D gene: NA
clone size: NA
J gene: TRBJ1-2
V gene: TRBV18

CDR3 DNA: TGCAGCGTTGTAGGGGCAGGGCAAGAGACCCAGTACTTC
CDR3 protein: CSVVGAGQETQYF
D gene: NA
clone size: NA
J gene: TRBJ2-5
V gene: TRBV29-1

CDR3 DNA: TGTGCCAGCAGCAAAGGCGGGGGACGGTCCCCCTACGAGCAGTACTTC
CDR3 protein: CASSKGGGRSPYEQYF
D gene: NA
clone size: NA
J gene: TRBJ2-7
V gene: TRBV21-1

CDR3 DNA: TGTGCCAGCAGTCCCGGGGTTGGCGAGCAGTACTTC
CDR3 protein: CASSPGVGEQYF
D gene: NA
clone size: NA
J gene: TRBJ2-7
V gene: TRBV11-2

CDR3 DNA: TGTGCCAGCAGTTCCGGGACAGTTAGCAATCAGCCCCAGCATTTT
CDR3 protein: CASSSGTVSNQPQHF
D gene: TRBD1
clone size: NA
J gene: TRBJ1-5
V gene: TRBV12-3/TRBV12-4

CDR3 DNA: TGTGCCAGCAGCTTAGGGCTCTCCTATAATTCACCCCTCCACTTT
CDR3 protein: CASSLGLSYNSPLHF
D gene: NA
clone size: NA
J gene: TRBJ1-6
V gene: TRBV11-2

CDR3 DNA: TGTGCCAGCAGCTTAGTCGTTGCATCGGGTTCACCCCTCCACTTT
CDR3 protein: CASSLVVASGSPLHF
D gene: NA
clone size: NA
J gene: TRBJ1-6
V gene: TRBV11-2

CDR3 DNA: TGCAGTGCTAGAGTAGCAAGCTCCTACAATGAGCAGTTCTTC
CDR3 protein: CSARVASSYNEQFF
D gene: NA
clone size: few
J gene: TRBJ2-1
V gene: TRBV20-1

CDR3 DNA: TGCAGCCTAAGGCCCTTAGGTAGCACAGATACGCAGTATTTT
CDR3 protein: CSLRPLGSTDTQYF
D gene: NA
clone size: NA
J gene: TRBJ2-3
V gene: TRBV29-1

CDR3 DNA: TGTGCCAGCAACCGCATTCCCTCCTACGAGCAGTACTTC
CDR3 protein: CASNRIPSYEQYF
D gene: NA
clone size: few
J gene: TRBJ2-7
V gene: TRBV5-5

CDR3 DNA: TGCAGTGCTAGAGGACCAGGGGGCGGCTCACCCCTCCACTTT
CDR3 protein: CSARGPGGGSPLHF
D gene: TRBD1
clone size: NA
J gene: TRBJ1-6
V gene: TRBV20-1

CDR3 DNA: TGTGCCAGCAAAGAAGCGGACACCGGGGAGCTGTTTTTT
CDR3 protein: CASKEADTGELFF
D gene: NA
clone size: few
J gene: TRBJ2-2
V gene: TRBV9

CDR3 DNA: TGTGCCAGCAGCTTAGACTCCCGGACAGGGATGGGATTTAATTCACCCCTCCACTTT
CDR3 protein: CASSLDSRTGMGFNSPLHF
D gene: TRBD1
clone size: few
J gene: TRBJ1-6
V gene: TRBV11-3

CDR3 DNA: TGTGCCAGCAGTCCCGTGGTCCCTACCGGCTACACCTTC
CDR3 protein: CASSPVVPTGYTF
D gene: NA
clone size: few
J gene: TRBJ1-2
V gene: TRBV6-2/TRBV6-3

CDR3 DNA: TGTGCCAGCAGGCGGGGAATTGGCACTGAAGCTTTCTTT
CDR3 protein: CASRRGIGTEAFF
D gene: NA
clone size: many
J gene: TRBJ1-1
V gene: TRBV6-5

CDR3 DNA: TGTGCCAGCAGTTACGCCTTACCGGGCTCTGGACCCCTCCACTTT
CDR3 protein: CASSYALPGSGPLHF
D gene: NA
clone size: few
J gene: TRBJ1-6
V gene: TRBV6-5

CDR3 DNA: TGTGCCAGCAGCCGACAGAACCAAGAGACCCAGTACTTC
CDR3 protein: CASSRQNQETQYF
D gene: NA
clone size: few
J gene: TRBJ2-5
V gene: TRBV6-6

CDR3 DNA: TGTGCCAGCAGCCTAGTGGGGGGGACAGATACGCAGTATTTT
CDR3 protein: CASSLVGGTDTQYF
D gene: TRBD2
clone size: few
J gene: TRBJ2-3
V gene: TRBV12-3/TRBV12-4

CDR3 DNA: TGTGCCAGCAGCTCGGGGGGGGTCGACACTGAAGCTTTCTTT
CDR3 protein: CASSSGGVDTEAFF
D gene: NA
clone size: few
J gene: TRBJ1-1
V gene: TRBV7-6

CDR3 DNA: TGCAGCGGGAGGACAGGGCCCACTGAAGCTTTCTTT
CDR3 protein: CSGRTGPTEAFF
D gene: TRBD1
clone size: few
J gene: TRBJ1-1
V gene: TRBV29-1

CDR3 DNA: TGCAGTGCCCGGCGGGACAGCCGCACAGATACGCAGTATTTT
CDR3 protein: CSARRDSRTDTQYF
D gene: NA
clone size: NA
J gene: TRBJ2-3
V gene: TRBV20-1

CDR3 DNA: TGTGCCAGCAGTCCCCTTCCTAGGACAGGGATATTCCCTGCCAAAAACATTCAGTACTTC
CDR3 protein: CASSPLPRTGIFPAKNIQYF
D gene: TRBD1
clone size: few
J gene: TRBJ2-4
V gene: TRBV27

CDR3 DNA: TGCGCCAGCAGCAACCGGGACAGGGGGACATCCTACGAGCAGTACTTC
CDR3 protein: CASSNRDRGTSYEQYF
D gene: TRBD1
clone size: NA
J gene: TRBJ2-7
V gene: TRBV5-1

CDR3 DNA: TGTGCCAGCAGCTTAGACGGGGCTGCCTACAATGAGCAGTTCTTC
CDR3 protein: CASSLDGAAYNEQFF
D gene: NA
clone size: NA
J gene: TRBJ2-1
V gene: TRBV11-2

CDR3 DNA: TGTGCCAGCAGTTTCGTAAACGAGCAGTACTTC
CDR3 protein: CASSFVNEQYF
D gene: NA
clone size: NA
J gene: TRBJ2-7
V gene: TRBV28

CDR3 DNA: TGTGCCAGCAGCCATACCGCGAGGAACAATGAGCAGTTCTTC
CDR3 protein: CASSHTARNNEQFF
D gene: NA
clone size: NA
J gene: TRBJ2-1
V gene: TRBV3-1

CDR3 DNA: TGTGCCAGCAGTTTGAAACAGGGGACGGCCGGGGAGCTGTTTTTT
CDR3 protein: CASSLKQGTAGELFF
D gene: TRBD1
clone size: NA
J gene: TRBJ2-2
V gene: TRBV12-3/TRBV12-4

CDR3 DNA: TGCAGCGTTGGCCTAGCGGGAGGGGCGAAGCAGTATTTT
CDR3 protein: CSVGLAGGAKQYF
D gene: TRBD2
clone size: few
J gene: TRBJ2-3
V gene: TRBV29-1

CDR3 DNA: TGCAGCGTGACCGGGACTAGCGGGAATAATGAGCAGTTCTTC
CDR3 protein: CSVTGTSGNNEQFF
D gene: TRBD2
clone size: many
J gene: TRBJ2-1
V gene: TRBV29-1

CDR3 DNA: TGTGCCAGCTCACCACCGAGCATGGGCAATCAGCCCCAGCATTTT
CDR3 protein: CASSPPSMGNQPQHF
D gene: NA
clone size: many
J gene: TRBJ1-5
V gene: TRBV18

CDR3 DNA: TGTGCCAGCAGCCCTCGGACAGGGAACACTGAAGCTTTCTTT
CDR3 protein: CASSPRTGNTEAFF
D gene: TRBD1
clone size: NA
J gene: TRBJ1-1
V gene: TRBV9

CDR3 DNA: TGTGCCAGCAGTTACCGGGACGCCGGGAATCAGCCCCAGCATTTT
CDR3 protein: CASSYRDAGNQPQHF
D gene: NA
clone size: NA
J gene: TRBJ1-5
V gene: TRBV28

CDR3 DNA: TGTGCCAGCAAGATCAGGCTCTACTACAATGAGCAGTTCTTC
CDR3 protein: CASKIRLYYNEQFF
D gene: NA
clone size: NA
J gene: TRBJ2-1
V gene: TRBV11-3

CDR3 DNA: TGTGCCAGCAGCCAGGCAGATACGCAGTATTTT
CDR3 protein: CASSQADTQYF
D gene: NA
clone size: many
J gene: TRBJ2-3
V gene: TRBV14

CDR3 DNA: TGTGCCAGCAGCCAAAGGGCAGATACGCAGTATTTT
CDR3 protein: CASSQRADTQYF
D gene: NA
clone size: NA
J gene: TRBJ2-3
V gene: TRBV3-1

CDR3 DNA: TGTGCCAGCAGCGTAGGGGACAGGGGTTACACAGATACGCAGTATTTT
CDR3 protein: CASSVGDRGYTDTQYF
D gene: TRBD1
clone size: few
J gene: TRBJ2-3
V gene: TRBV9

CDR3 DNA: TGTGCCAGCAGCCAACGGGGAGGCCCCACTGAAGCTTTCTTT
CDR3 protein: CASSQRGGPTEAFF
D gene: NA
clone size: NA
J gene: TRBJ1-1
V gene: TRBV14

CDR3 DNA: TGTGCCATCAGTGAGTCGGACAGAATGAACACTGAAGCTTTCTTT
CDR3 protein: CAISESDRMNTEAFF
D gene: NA
clone size: NA
J gene: TRBJ1-1
V gene: TRBV10-3

CDR3 DNA: TGCGCCAGCAGTGAGAGTGGCGAGCAGTACTTC
CDR3 protein: CASSESGEQYF
D gene: NA
clone size: NA
J gene: TRBJ2-7
V gene: TRBV10-1

CDR3 DNA: TGTGCCAGCGAGAGGCGGGGGCTCTACAATGAGCAGTTCTTC
CDR3 protein: CASERRGLYNEQFF
D gene: NA
clone size: NA
J gene: TRBJ2-1
V gene: TRBV2